Presented here are 26 T cell receptor beta chains from one specimen sequenced in a study of cytomegalovirus exposure and HLA in healthy donors. The PCR had 60 Vbeta and 13 Jbeta primers. TCRdb's table, derived via immunoSEQ multiplex PCR, lists solely in-frame clones and lacks some. The sample holds about 19,000 clones, under 90% seen once. Sequencing used PBMCs. These receptors were obtained from a human donor in good health.

The chain combines TRBV5-1 with TRBJ2-1, with 9 bases fitting TRBD2. CDR1 and CDR2 from the germline V gene are SGHRS and YFSETQ. J was trimmed by 9 bases and V by 0 bases; bases with no gene match: 10. CDR3 size: 16 residues. CDR3: CASSLEGAGGPSEQFF. The DNA of the CDR3 is TGCGCCAGCAGCTTGGAAGGCGCGGGGGGGCCTAGTGAGCAGTTCTTC.

Here the CDR3 reads CASTDFSYSYNEQFF. CDR3 bases: TGTGCCAGCACTGACTTTAGCTACTCCTACAATGAGCAGTTCTTC. The chain has TRBV7-9 and TRBJ2-1; D is ambiguous. V lost 7 bases and J 0 bases, leaving 13 bases between the germline ends. The CDR3 covers 15 residues. The V gene's germline CDR1 is SEHNR and CDR2 FQNEAQ (reference sequence).

The CDR3 loop is CASSQEATGTGELFF. CDR3 bases: TGCGCCAGCAGCCAAGAAGCCACGGGCACCGGGGAGCTGTTTTTT. The chain recombines TRBV4-3 with TRBJ2-2; no definite D call. This CDR3 is 15 amino acids long. V gave up 0 bases and J gave up 4 bases, with 9 bases separating them. Germline assignment: CDR1 LGHNA and CDR2 YSLEER.

Comment on this clone: Its ends do not fully match the called genes, so a read error is possible. The chain carries TRBV19 and TRBJ1-6; possibly TRBD1 for D (5 bases). CDR3 length: 16 amino acids. Germline values: CDR1 LNHDA, CDR2 SQIVND (reference sequence). The CDR3 region is CASSEAGPYYNSPPHF. The CDR3 DNA reads as TGTGCCAGTAGTGAGGCGGGACCTTACTATAATTCACCCCCCCACTTT.

In DNA, the CDR3 is TGTGCCAGCAGTGAAATCCTCCAGGGCCCCTACGAGCAGTACTTC. It encodes CASSEILQGPYEQYF. V usage is TRBV6-1 and J usage is TRBJ2-7; TRBD1 is a possible D gene (5 bases). V lost 2 bases to trimming and J lost 2 bases, with 13 bases between them. Germline V CDR1 and CDR2: MNHNS, SASEGT. The CDR3 length is 15 residues.

V and J are TRBV30 and TRBJ2-7, with TRBD2 matching 13 bases. The trim removed 0 bases at V and 1 base at J, leaving 6 bases unmatched. CDR1 GTSNPN and CDR2 SVGIG come from the germline V gene (reference sequence). This CDR3 region has 17 residues. The CDR3: CAWSVTLLAGGSYEQYF. Here the CDR3 DNA reads TGTGCCTGGAGTGTTACTTTACTAGCGGGAGGGTCCTACGAGCAGTACTTC.

V is TRBV7-9 and J is TRBJ2-3; no reliable D call. The CDR3 is 13 amino acids. The germline V gene encodes CDR1 SEHNR and CDR2 FQNEAQ (reference sequence). Trimming pared 3 bases from V and 0 bases from J, leaving 4 bases between. The CDR3 sequence: CASSFPSTDTQYF. The CDR3, as DNA: TGTGCCAGCAGCTTCCCTAGCACAGATACGCAGTATTTT.

The V gene is TRBV5-1, the J gene TRBJ2-1; TRBD2 matches at 7 bases. CDR1 is SGHRS, CDR2 YFSETQ, per germline. V shed 1 base, J shed 2 bases, and the junction held 3 bases outside the gene matches. There are 15 residues in the CDR3. In nucleotides, the CDR3 is TGCGCCAGCAGCTTGAGGCGGGAGACCTACAATGAGCAGTTCTTC. Its protein is CASSLRRETYNEQFF. Looking up the rest from reference TRBV5-1 and TRBJ2-1 gives the full variable domain: KAGVTQTPRYLIKTRGQQVTLSCSPISGHRSVSWYQQTPGQGLQFLFEYFSETQRNKGNFPGRFSGRQFSNSRSEMNVSTLELGDSALYLCASSLRRETYNEQFFGPGTRLTVL.

This clone was observed a handful of times. The chain is built from TRBV7-2 and TRBJ1-2; 9 bases align to TRBD1. Germline CDR1 reads SGHTA; CDR2 reads FQGNSA. Trimming cost V 1 base and J 4 bases; bases outside gene matches: 13. The CDR3 totals 18 residues. CDR3 loop: CASSLVGDRVPKTYGYTF. The CDR3, as DNA: TGTGCCAGCAGCTTAGTCGGGGACAGGGTCCCTAAAACCTATGGCTACACCTTC.

This clone has only one observation. The gene calls are TRBV4-2 and TRBJ2-1, with 12 positions matching TRBD1. Germline CDR1 is LGHNA and CDR2 is YNFKEQ. This CDR3 region has 15 residues. Germline trimming cut 2 bases from V and 8 bases from J; bases unmatched to any gene: 4. CDR3 coding DNA: TGTGCCAGCAGCCAACCGGGACAGGGGGCGGATGAGCAGTTCTTC. It yields the protein CASSQPGQGADEQFF.

The V and J genes are TRBV10-2 and TRBJ1-2; 7 nucleotides match TRBD1. V shed 0 bases, J shed 6 bases, and the junction held 4 bases outside the gene matches. CDR1 and CDR2 from the germline V gene are WSHSY and SAAADI. The CDR3 has 14 residues. This CDR3 is CASSESGGRNGYTF. In nucleotides, the CDR3 is TGCGCCAGCAGTGAGTCAGGGGGCAGGAATGGCTACACCTTC.

The V and J genes are TRBV19 and TRBJ1-1; 9 bases map to TRBD1. The germline CDR1 and CDR2 sequences are LNHDA and SQIVND (reference sequence). V lost 5 bases and J lost 6; bases outside the gene matches: 10. This CDR3 is 15 amino acids long. The CDR3 reads CASSARGRTGAEAFF. In nucleotides, the CDR3 is TGTGCCAGTAGTGCCCGGGGACGGACAGGGGCTGAAGCTTTCTTT. Based on the CDR3 plus reference TRBV19 and TRBJ1-1, the full variable domain is DGGITQSPKYLFRKEGQNVTLSCEQNLNHDAMYWYRQDPGQGLRLIYYSQIVNDFQKGDIAEGYSVSREKKESFPLTVTSAQKNPTAFYLCASSARGRTGAEAFFGQGTRLTVV.

This clone appeared a few times. The chain combines TRBV6-5 with TRBJ2-7; 10 nucleotides agree with TRBD1. Losses at the gene ends were 4 bases for V and 7 bases for J; bases not matched to a gene: 7. This CDR3 is 14 amino acids long. Germline CDR1 and CDR2: MNHEY and SVGAGI. CDR3 in amino acids: CASSSTGTGEEQYF. The DNA for the CDR3 is TGTGCCAGCAGTTCCACTGGGACAGGGGAAGAGCAGTACTTC.

This clone was recorded once. This chain links TRBV9 with TRBJ1-1, with 9 positions matching TRBD1. Per the germline V gene, CDR1 is SGDLS and CDR2 is YYNGEE. The CDR3 is 16 amino acids. Losses at the gene ends were 4 bases for V and 3 bases for J; bases not matched to a gene: 10. CDR3 protein: CASSPFGTGLYTEAFF. DNA for the CDR3: TGTGCCAGCAGCCCGTTCGGGACAGGGCTCTACACTGAAGCTTTCTTT.

Comment on this clone: A junction end diverges from the germline sequence, so it may reflect a read error. The rearrangement uses TRBV4-1 and TRBJ1-6; 9 bases are shared with TRBD1. This CDR3 is built from 17 residues. Germline V gives CDR1 MGHRA, CDR2 YSYEKL. CDR3 protein: CAGSLTGTGLTDSPLHF. CDR3 nucleotides: TGCGCCGGCAGCCTTACCGGGACAGGGCTGACTGATTCACCCCTCCACTTT.

This chain links TRBV27 with TRBJ2-7, with 7 bases that match TRBD2. Germline V gene data show CDR1 as MNHEY and CDR2 as SMNVEV (reference sequence). With V trimmed by 0 bases and J by 3 bases, 5 bases remained unmatched. The CDR3 runs 15 residues. The CDR3 nucleotides are TGTGCCAGCAGTTTATCGAACCTAGCGGACTACGAGCAGTACTTC. It encodes CASSLSNLADYEQYF.

The gene calls are TRBV4-1 and TRBJ1-1; D not certain. Trimming left V 5 bases short and J 8 bases short, with 12 bases between. This CDR3 has 12 amino acids. Germline CDR1 MGHRA, CDR2 YSYEKL. Here the CDR3 reads CASSARATEAFF. The CDR3 DNA reads TGCGCCAGCAGCGCTAGAGCAACAGAAGCTTTCTTT.

CDR3 sequence (DNA): TGTGCCAGCTCACCACCCCGCGGGGGAGGGGATGAGCAGTTCTTC. Translation gives CASSPPRGGGDEQFF. The chain employs TRBV18 and TRBJ2-1; 7 nucleotides line up with TRBD2. Germline lookup yields CDR1 KGHSH and CDR2 LQKENI. There are 15 residues in the CDR3. The V and J ends lost 0 bases and 8 bases, in that order; junction bases with no gene match: 7.

This rearrangement joins TRBV7-9 to TRBJ1-4; D is unresolved. Trimming took 5 bases from V and 0 from J, leaving 13 bases between them. Germline CDR1 and CDR2: SEHNR and FQNEAQ (reference sequence). The CDR3 has 16 residues. CDR3 bases: TGTGCCAGCAGCCGCGGGCAGGAGGCAACTAATGAAAAACTGTTTTTT. As protein: CASSRGQEATNEKLFF.

This chain connects TRBV4-3 to TRBJ2-1, with a tentative D call TRBD2 (5 bases). The CDR3 is made up of 14 amino acids. V was pared by 4 bases and J by 7 bases, with 14 bases between. Germline V gene data show CDR1 as LGHNA and CDR2 as YSLEER. The CDR3 nucleotides are TGCGCCAGCAGCCCCGGAGGAGCCCTTAATGAGCAGTTCTTC. It translates to CASSPGGALNEQFF.

The V call is TRBV11-3, the J call TRBJ2-3; 7 bases are shared with TRBD2. The CDR3 covers 18 residues. With 1 base clipped from V and 0 bases from J, the junction kept 10 bases outside the gene matches. Germline V gene lookup returns CDR1 SGHNT and CDR2 YENEEA. The CDR3 bases are TGTGCCAGCAGCTTAGGATCCTTGGCAGCGGGAAGCACAGATACGCAGTATTTT. This gives the protein CASSLGSLAAGSTDTQYF.

This chain connects TRBV9 to TRBJ2-7, with a weak D call TRBD2 (6 bases). Trimming removed 0 bases at V and 2 bases at J, with 9 bases between. Germline-derived CDR1 and CDR2 are SGDLS and YYNGEE. The CDR3 runs 14 residues. CDR3 DNA sequence: TGTGCCAGCAGCGTAGGAGGCGGGGCCTACGAGCAGTACTTC. Translation gives CASSVGGGAYEQYF.

This chain links TRBV6-5 with TRBJ2-7; D perhaps matches TRBD1 (6 bases). CDR1 is MNHEY and CDR2 is SVGAGI in the germline V gene. Trimming pared 6 bases from V and 1 base from J, leaving 16 bases between. This CDR3 contains 15 residues. DNA of the CDR3: TGTGCCAGCAGCCAAACAGGGAGTGTATCCTACGAGCAGTACTTC. It yields the protein CASSQTGSVSYEQYF.

This clone occurred a few times. This chain links TRBV7-2 with TRBJ2-5, with 8 bases fitting TRBD1. V lost 5 bases, J lost 5 bases, and 7 bases stayed unmatched. From germline, CDR1 is SGHTA and CDR2 FQGNSA. The CDR3 is made up of 14 amino acids. CDR3 in amino acids: CASSRGQGRETQYF. The CDR3 DNA sequence: TGTGCCAGCAGCCGTGGACAGGGTCGGGAGACCCAGTACTTC.

The gene calls are TRBV30 and TRBJ2-6; 13 nucleotides agree with TRBD2. V was clipped by 3 bases and J by 0 bases; unmatched bases: 2. The CDR3 spans 17 residues. Looked up from germline, CDR1 is GTSNPN and CDR2 is SVGIG (reference sequence). The CDR3 loop reads CAWSGLAGVSGANVLTF. CDR3 DNA sequence: TGTGCCTGGAGCGGACTAGCGGGGGTCTCTGGGGCCAACGTCCTGACTTTC.

The chain recombines TRBV18 with TRBJ1-2; the D gene is possibly TRBD1 (6 bases). V lost 0 bases, J lost 6 bases, and 8 bases lay in between. The germline CDR1 and CDR2 sequences are KGHSH and LQKENI. CDR3 length: 13 amino acids. Here the CDR3 reads CASSPPTGDGYTF. CDR3 DNA sequence: TGTGCCAGCTCACCACCGACAGGTGATGGCTACACCTTC.